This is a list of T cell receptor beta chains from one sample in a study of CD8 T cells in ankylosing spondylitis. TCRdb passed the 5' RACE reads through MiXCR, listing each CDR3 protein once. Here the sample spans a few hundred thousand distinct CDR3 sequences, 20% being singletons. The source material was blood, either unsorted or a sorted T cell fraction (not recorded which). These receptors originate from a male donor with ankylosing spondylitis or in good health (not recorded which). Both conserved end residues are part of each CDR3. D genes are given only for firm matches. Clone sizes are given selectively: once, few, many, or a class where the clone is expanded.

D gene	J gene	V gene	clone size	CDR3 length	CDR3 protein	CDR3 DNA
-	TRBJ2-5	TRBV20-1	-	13	CSARVALQETQYF	TGCAGTGCTAGAGTAGCGCTCCAAGAGACCCAGTACTTC
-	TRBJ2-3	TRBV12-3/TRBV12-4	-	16	CASSPPGVRLADTQYF	TGTGCCAGCAGCCCTCCGGGGGTGAGGCTGGCAGATACGCAGTATTTT
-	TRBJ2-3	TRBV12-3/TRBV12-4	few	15	CASSLREAGTDTQYF	TGTGCCAGCAGTTTAAGGGAGGCCGGCACAGATACGCAGTATTTT
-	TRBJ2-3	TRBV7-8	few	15	CASSLALGHSDTQYF	TGTGCCAGCAGCTTAGCGCTAGGACACTCAGATACGCAGTATTTT
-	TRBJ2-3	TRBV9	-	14	CASSVGQRMDTQYF	TGTGCCAGCAGCGTAGGGCAGCGGATGGATACGCAGTATTTT
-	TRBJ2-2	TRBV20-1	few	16	CSVPGGASGITGELFF	TGCAGTGTCCCAGGGGGCGCTAGCGGGATTACCGGGGAGCTGTTTTTT
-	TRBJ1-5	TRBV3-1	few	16	CASSQEGQDGNQPQHF	TGTGCCAGCAGCCAAGAGGGGCAGGATGGCAATCAGCCCCAGCATTTT
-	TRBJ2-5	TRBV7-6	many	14	CASSKTGPSETQYF	TGTGCCAGCAGCAAAACAGGGCCCTCTGAGACCCAGTACTTC
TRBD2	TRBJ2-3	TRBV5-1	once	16	CAGSLRSRESTDTQYF	TGCGCCGGCAGCTTGAGGTCGCGGGAGAGCACAGATACGCAGTATTTT
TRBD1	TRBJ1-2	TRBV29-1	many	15	CSVEGGTGQNYGYTF	TGCAGCGTTGAAGGTGGGACAGGGCAAAACTATGGCTACACCTTC
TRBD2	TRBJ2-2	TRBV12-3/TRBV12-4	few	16	CASSRGRSSGIGELFF	TGTGCCAGCAGTCGCGGACGGAGTAGCGGGATCGGGGAGCTGTTTTTT
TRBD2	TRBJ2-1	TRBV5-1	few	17	CASSSGLAGGSYNEQFF	TGCGCCAGCAGCTCGGGACTAGCGGGGGGCTCTTACAATGAGCAGTTCTTC
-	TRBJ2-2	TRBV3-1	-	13	CASSQTETGELFF	TGTGCCAGCAGCCAAACAGAAACCGGGGAGCTGTTTTTT
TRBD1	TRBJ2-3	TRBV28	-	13	CASNRQGTDTQYF	TGTGCCAGCAATCGACAGGGAACAGATACGCAGTATTTT
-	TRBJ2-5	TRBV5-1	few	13	CASSLYQGETQYF	TGCGCCAGCAGCTTGTACCAGGGAGAGACCCAGTACTTC
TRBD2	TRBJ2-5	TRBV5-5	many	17	CASSGPGTSGLKETQYF	TGTGCCAGCAGTGGTCCCGGGACTAGCGGACTAAAAGAGACCCAGTACTTC
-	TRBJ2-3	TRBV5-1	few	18	CASSSGTGRLAAADTQYF	TGCGCCAGCAGCTCCGGGACAGGGAGACTAGCGGCCGCAGATACGCAGTATTTT
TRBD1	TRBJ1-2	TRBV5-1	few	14	CASSSGTGRDGYTF	TGCGCCAGCAGCAGCGGGACAGGGCGTGATGGCTACACCTTC
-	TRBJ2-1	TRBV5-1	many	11	CASSFRNEQFF	TGCGCCAGCAGCTTTCGGAATGAGCAGTTCTTC
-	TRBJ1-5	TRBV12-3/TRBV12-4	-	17	CASSSGQAAYSNQPQHF	TGTGCCAGCAGCTCTGGACAAGCCGCCTATAGCAATCAGCCCCAGCATTTT
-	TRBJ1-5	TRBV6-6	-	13	CASRGAGYQPQHF	TGTGCCAGCCGAGGGGCTGGTTACCAGCCCCAGCATTTT
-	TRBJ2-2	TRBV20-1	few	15	CSARETGPDTGELFF	TGCAGTGCTAGAGAAACGGGACCAGACACCGGGGAGCTGTTTTTT
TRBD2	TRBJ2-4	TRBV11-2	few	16	CASNPREYRAKNIQYF	TGTGCCAGCAACCCGCGGGAGTACCGGGCCAAAAACATTCAGTACTTC
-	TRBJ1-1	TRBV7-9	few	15	CASSLDLGTETEAFF	TGTGCCAGCAGCTTAGATCTGGGAACAGAGACTGAAGCTTTCTTT
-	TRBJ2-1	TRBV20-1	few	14	CSARVGRGSTEQFF	TGCAGTGCTAGAGTGGGGCGGGGAAGCACTGAGCAGTTCTTC
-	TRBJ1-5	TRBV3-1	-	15	CASSQEGMGNQPQHF	TGTGCCAGCAGCCAAGAAGGGATGGGCAATCAGCCCCAGCATTTT
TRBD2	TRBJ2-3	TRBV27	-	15	CASSLLRDYTDTQYF	TGTGCCAGCAGTCTTCTTCGGGACTACACAGATACGCAGTATTTT
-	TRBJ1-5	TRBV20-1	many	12	CSARGPNQPQHF	TGCAGTGCTAGAGGACCCAATCAGCCCCAGCATTTT
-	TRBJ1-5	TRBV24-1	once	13	CVTSVGSNQPQHF	TGTGTCACCAGTGTCGGAAGCAATCAGCCCCAGCATTTT
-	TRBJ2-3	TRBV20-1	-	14	CSARDRTRGDTQYF	TGCAGTGCTAGAGATAGGACGAGAGGAGATACGCAGTATTTT
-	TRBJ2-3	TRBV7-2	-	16	CASSLVGGPGTDTQYF	TGTGCCAGCAGCTTAGTGGGTGGGCCGGGCACAGATACGCAGTATTTT
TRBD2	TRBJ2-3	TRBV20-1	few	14	CSGRAGGMIDTQYF	TGCAGTGGACGAGCGGGAGGGATGATAGATACGCAGTATTTT
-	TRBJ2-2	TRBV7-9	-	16	CASGPALRGATGELFF	TGTGCCAGCGGCCCAGCACTACGGGGGGCCACCGGGGAGCTGTTTTTT